The rows below give T cell receptor beta chains drawn from one sample of a study of T cells after posttransplantation cyclophosphamide. Only in-frame clones appear in the TCRdb table, and some are missing; sequencing was by immunoSEQ multiplex PCR. There are about 37,000 clones in the sample, none observed a single time. Sequenced: PBMCs. The receptors were sampled from a man aged 25 to 40 in good health and a related stem cell transplant donor. Each CDR3 is given with its conserved first and last residue. The order of the fields is J gene, V gene, CDR3 length, CDR3 protein.

j_gene: TRBJ2-3; v_gene: TRBV7-3; len: 14; CDR3aa: CASSFLAGGDTQYF
j_gene: TRBJ2-2; v_gene: TRBV6-2/TRBV6-3; len: 15; CDR3aa: CASRISGENTGELFF
j_gene: TRBJ1-1; v_gene: TRBV4-1; len: 15; CDR3aa: CASSLASLADTEAFF
j_gene: TRBJ2-1; v_gene: TRBV12-3/TRBV12-4; len: 15; CDR3aa: CASSSSGGRYNEQFF
j_gene: TRBJ2-7; v_gene: TRBV9; len: 16; CDR3aa: CASSLMPGTSAYEQYF
j_gene: TRBJ1-4; v_gene: TRBV13; len: 14; CDR3aa: CASSLRSRGEKLFF
j_gene: TRBJ2-3; v_gene: TRBV4-1; len: 15; CDR3aa: CASSQDERGGDTQYF
j_gene: TRBJ2-5; v_gene: TRBV10-3; len: 11; CDR3aa: CAISFQETQYF
j_gene: TRBJ2-1; v_gene: TRBV27; len: 15; CDR3aa: CASARGGGVSDEQFF
j_gene: TRBJ1-1; v_gene: TRBV4-3; len: 14; CDR3aa: CASSTTTGGSEAFF
j_gene: TRBJ2-5; v_gene: TRBV11-2; len: 16; CDR3aa: CASSGRLAGGQETQYF
j_gene: TRBJ2-7; v_gene: TRBV18; len: 14; CDR3aa: CASSPRQGPYEQYF
j_gene: TRBJ2-5; v_gene: TRBV5-5; len: 15; CDR3aa: CASSLAAGRQETQYF
j_gene: TRBJ2-5; v_gene: TRBV13; len: 15; CDR3aa: CASSFGTSGWETQYF
j_gene: TRBJ2-7; v_gene: TRBV10-3; len: 13; CDR3aa: CAISDSGAYEQYF
j_gene: TRBJ2-3; v_gene: TRBV5-1; len: 18; CDR3aa: CASRGQGINGGASDTQYF
j_gene: TRBJ1-6; v_gene: TRBV12-5; len: 17; CDR3aa: CASGWTPASSYNSPLHF
j_gene: TRBJ1-2; v_gene: TRBV9; len: 17; CDR3aa: CASSVGIDRGSNYGYTF
j_gene: TRBJ1-1; v_gene: TRBV7-2; len: 15; CDR3aa: CASSSQGPRVTEAFF
j_gene: TRBJ1-2; v_gene: TRBV12-3/TRBV12-4; len: 14; CDR3aa: CASSPLTGSHGYTF
j_gene: TRBJ2-2; v_gene: TRBV5-1; len: 17; CDR3aa: CASSLEKAVRGTGELFF
j_gene: TRBJ2-2; v_gene: TRBV5-1; len: 20; CDR3aa: CASSFQGLAGGLTNTGELFF
j_gene: TRBJ1-1; v_gene: TRBV4-3; len: 14; CDR3aa: CASSQDHRNTEAFF
j_gene: TRBJ2-1; v_gene: TRBV6-5; len: 13; CDR3aa: CASSPPEGNEQFF
j_gene: TRBJ1-1; v_gene: TRBV5-6; len: 16; CDR3aa: CASSRYDRGRDTEAFF
j_gene: TRBJ2-7; v_gene: TRBV6-5; len: 15; CDR3aa: CASRQDRGRYYEQYF
j_gene: TRBJ2-3; v_gene: TRBV24-1; len: 16; CDR3aa: CATSDRRTGRTDTQYF
j_gene: TRBJ1-2; v_gene: TRBV7-2; len: 15; CDR3aa: CASSLAPTGQYGYTF
j_gene: TRBJ2-3; v_gene: TRBV27; len: 17; CDR3aa: CASSSRIGAGGLHTQYF